Listed here are 28 T cell receptor beta chains from one sample, sequenced in a study of blood T cell repertoires in COVID-19. Generated by immunoSEQ multiplex PCR, the TCRdb table keeps only in-frame clones and is missing some. Of 120,000 to 150,000 clones in the sample, 65% to 90% were seen once. The sample taken for sequencing was peripheral blood. These receptors came from a man over 45 with acute or convalescent COVID-19.

CDR3: CASSFRDRDDEQYF. CDR3 sequence (DNA): TGTGCCAGCAGCTTCCGGGACAGGGACGACGAGCAGTACTTC. The rearrangement links TRBV5-6 to TRBJ2-7, with 9 bases identical to TRBD1. Trimming cost V 2 bases and J 5 bases; bases outside gene matches: 5. CDR3 size: 14 residues. Germline V gene data show CDR1 as SGHDT and CDR2 as YYEEEE.

Here the CDR3 reads CASTWGGIGYTF. The CDR3 nucleotides are TGTGCCAGTACCTGGGGGGGTATTGGCTACACCTTC. V gene TRBV19 combines with J gene TRBJ1-2; D might be TRBD1 (5 bases). V was clipped by 7 bases and J by 7 bases, with 13 bases between them. The germline CDR1 and CDR2 sequences are LNHDA and SQIVND (reference sequence). The CDR3 runs 12 residues.

V and J are TRBV5-6 and TRBJ1-1; 8 bases are a match to TRBD1. Per germline, CDR1 SGHDT and CDR2 YYEEEE. J gave up 10 bases and V 1 base, and 18 bases lay outside the gene matches. The CDR3 consists of 17 residues. The CDR3 bases are TGTGCCAGCAGCTTGAGGACAGGGAACCCATTGAACAGGGGAGCTTTCTTT. Translation: CASSLRTGNPLNRGAFF.

This chain connects TRBV5-1 to TRBJ2-1; a possible D gene is TRBD2 (8 bases). V lost 2 bases to trimming and J lost 10 bases, with 19 bases between them. Germline CDR1 is SGHRS and CDR2 is YFSETQ. The CDR3 is 15 amino acids. The CDR3 sequence: CASSLLAEGAREQFF. The CDR3, as DNA: TGCGCCAGCAGCTTACTAGCGGAGGGGGCTAGGGAGCAGTTCTTC.

This rearrangement joins TRBV30 to TRBJ2-3, with 11 bases that match TRBD2. J was trimmed by 2 bases and V by 0 bases; bases with no gene match: 10. This CDR3 comprises 18 residues. Germline CDR1 GTSNPN, CDR2 SVGIG (reference sequence). CDR3 region: CAWSVLAGASLPTDTQYF. The CDR3 nucleotides read TGTGCCTGGAGTGTACTAGCGGGAGCCAGTCTACCCACAGATACGCAGTATTTT.

This clone was recorded only once. V usage is TRBV9 and J usage is TRBJ2-2; the D is unclear. Germline lookup yields CDR1 SGDLS and CDR2 YYNGEE. The CDR3 is made up of 13 amino acids. V was clipped by 1 base and J by 6 bases, with 7 bases between them. The DNA of the CDR3 is TGTGCCAGCAGCGTACTAAACGCCGGGGAGCTGTTTTTT. Protein product: CASSVLNAGELFF. The variable domain in full, with the rest retrieved from reference TRBV9 and TRBJ2-2, is DSGVTQTPKHLITATGQRVTLRCSPRSGDLSVYWYQQSLDQGLQFLIQYYNGEERAKGNILERFSAQQFPDLHSELNLSSLELGDSALYFCASSVLNAGELFFGEGSRLTVL.

CDR3 coding DNA: TGTGCCAGCAGCCCTCGACTAGCGGGGAACACCGGGGAGCTGTTTTTT. Translation gives CASSPRLAGNTGELFF. The chain combines TRBV9 with TRBJ2-2; 10 bases align to TRBD2. V trimming: 4 bases; J trimming: 1 base; junction bases outside the gene matches: 4. The CDR3 totals 16 residues. Germline V CDR1 and CDR2: SGDLS, YYNGEE. Full variable domain (rest looked up from reference TRBV9 and TRBJ2-2): DSGVTQTPKHLITATGQRVTLRCSPRSGDLSVYWYQQSLDQGLQFLIQYYNGEERAKGNILERFSAQQFPDLHSELNLSSLELGDSALYFCASSPRLAGNTGELFFGEGSRLTVL.

The gene calls are TRBV5-1 and TRBJ1-1, with unresolved D. Per germline, CDR1 SGHRS and CDR2 YFSETQ. This CDR3 has 14 residues. Trimming left V 4 bases short and J 1 base short, with 11 bases between. The DNA for the CDR3 is TGCGCCAGCAGCGTTCAGACGGGGAACACTGAAGCTTTCTTT. This sequence encodes CASSVQTGNTEAFF.

V is TRBV6-5 and J is TRBJ2-7; weak D call: TRBD2 (5 bases). With 4 bases removed from V and 5 bases from J, the gap between germline ends came to 15 bases. This CDR3 has 14 residues. Germline V gene lookup returns CDR1 MNHEY and CDR2 SVGAGI. The CDR3 protein is CASSWTGRGNEQYF. The CDR3 bases are TGTGCCAGCAGTTGGACCGGCAGAGGGAACGAGCAGTACTTC.

V usage is TRBV7-3 and J usage is TRBJ2-1; 8 bases agree with TRBD2. The CDR3 length is 15 residues. CDR1 and CDR2 from the germline V gene are SGHTA and FQGTGA. V gave up 5 bases and J gave up 3 bases; unmatched junction bases: 6. In nucleotides, the CDR3 is TGTGCCAGCAGCCCGGGACTAGGGGACTACAATGAGCAGTTCTTC. This encodes CASSPGLGDYNEQFF. The full variable domain, completed using reference TRBV7-3 and TRBJ2-1, is GAGVSQTPSNKVTEKGKYVELRCDPISGHTALYWYRQSLGQGPEFLIYFQGTGAADDSGLPNDRFFAVRPEGSVSTLKIQRTERGDSAVYLCASSPGLGDYNEQFFGPGTRLTVL.

V usage is TRBV18 and J usage is TRBJ2-5; 7 bases agree with TRBD1. Germline V gene lookup returns CDR1 KGHSH and CDR2 LQKENI. The CDR3 covers 14 residues. Trimming removed 5 bases from V and 2 bases from J; junction bases left unmatched: 5. CDR3 amino acids: CASSAGTAQETQYF. DNA for the CDR3: TGTGCCAGCTCAGCAGGGACAGCTCAAGAGACCCAGTACTTC.

This chain joins TRBV3-1 (or the pseudogene TRBV3-2) and TRBJ2-3, with TRBD2 matching 11 bases. J gave up 0 bases and V 5 bases, and 4 bases lay outside the gene matches. The CDR3 extends over 16 amino acids. In germline, CDR1 is LGHDT, CDR2 YNNKEL (reference sequence). CDR3 loop: CASSDRLAGSTDTQYF. DNA for the CDR3: TGTGCCAGCAGCGACCGACTAGCGGGGAGCACAGATACGCAGTATTTT.

This clone occurred once. The V and J genes are TRBV24-1 and TRBJ2-1, with a weak D call TRBD2 (5 bases). The V end was cut by 3 bases, the J end by 4 bases, with 15 bases between. Germline V gene data show CDR1 as KGHDR and CDR2 as SFDVKD. CDR3 size: 16 residues. The DNA of the CDR3 is TGTGCCACCAGTGATCAGCACCGGGAACGGTACAATGAGCAGTTCTTC. Translation gives CATSDQHRERYNEQFF.

This clone is a singleton in its sample. The gene calls are TRBV30 and TRBJ1-4; unclear D gene. V dropped 8 bases and J dropped 5 bases, with 15 bases sitting between them. The CDR3 is made up of 13 amino acids. Germline-derived CDR1 and CDR2 are GTSNPN and SVGIG (reference sequence). The CDR3, as DNA: TGTGCCCACTCGCACAGCTCGAATGAAAAACTGTTTTTT. This codes for CAHSHSSNEKLFF. Based on the CDR3 plus reference TRBV30 and TRBJ1-4, the full variable domain is SQTIHQWPATLVQPVGSPLSLECTVEGTSNPNLYWYRQAAGRGLQLLFYSVGIGQISSEVPQNLSASRPQDRQFILSSKKLLLSDSGFYLCAHSHSSNEKLFFGSGTQLSVL.

V and J are TRBV7-2 and TRBJ1-4, with a weak D call TRBD1 (6 bases). The germline CDR1 and CDR2 sequences are SGHTA and FQGNSA. Trimming stripped 5 bases from V and 1 base from J, with 11 bases between. The CDR3 is 15 residues long. The DNA for the CDR3 is TGTGCCAGCAGCCCCTCAGGGGTAACTAATGAAAAACTGTTTTTT. This encodes CASSPSGVTNEKLFF. Full variable domain (outside the CDR3, taken from reference TRBV7-2 and TRBJ1-4): GAGVSQSPSNKVTEKGKDVELRCDPISGHTALYWYRQSLGQGLEFLIYFQGNSAPDKSGLPSDRFSAERTGGSVSTLTIQRTQQEDSAVYLCASSPSGVTNEKLFFGSGTQLSVL.

The genes are TRBV7-9 and TRBJ1-6; D gene unclear. V lost 5 bases, J lost 5 bases, and 13 bases lay in between. The CDR3 contains 15 residues. Per the germline V gene, CDR1 is SEHNR and CDR2 is FQNEAQ (reference sequence). The CDR3 protein is CASSLTSGDNSPLHF. CDR3 nucleotide sequence: TGTGCCAGCAGCCTTACGAGTGGTGATAATTCACCCCTCCACTTT.

The chain uses TRBV6-8 and TRBJ2-5, with 11 positions matching TRBD2. Germline CDR1 and CDR2: MNHGY and SAAAGT. The CDR3 has 19 amino acids. With 10 bases clipped from V and 5 bases from J, the junction kept 24 bases outside the gene matches. DNA of the CDR3: TGTGCCACCGATAAGCTCCGGCGACTAGCGGGGCCCTTGGCCGAGACCCAGTACTTC. Protein sequence: CATDKLRRLAGPLAETQYF.

V and J are TRBV6-7 and TRBJ2-3, with 7 bases matching TRBD1. TRBV6-7 is treated as an ORF (open reading frame) with a function not yet certain. CDR3 length equals 14 residues. V dropped 7 bases and J dropped 2; count of bases not matched to a gene: 6. The CDR3 protein is CASKNRGATDTQYF. In DNA, the CDR3 is TGTGCCAGCAAGAACAGGGGAGCCACAGATACGCAGTATTTT.

This clone was observed once. This chain links TRBV6-5 with TRBJ1-4; D perhaps matches TRBD1 (6 bases). V lost 0 bases and J 8 bases, leaving 13 bases between the germline ends. CDR1 MNHEY and CDR2 SVGAGI come from the germline V gene. CDR3 length: 15 amino acids. The CDR3 is CASSYSRPRGEKLFF. CDR3 nucleotide sequence: TGTGCCAGCAGTTACTCTCGGCCGAGGGGGGAAAAACTGTTTTTT.

This sequence joins TRBV11-3 and TRBJ2-2; D is possibly TRBD1 (6 bases). V was shortened by 5 bases and J by 4 bases, with 11 bases between the two germline ends. This CDR3 has 14 residues. In germline, CDR1 is SGHNT, CDR2 YENEEA. Written as DNA, the CDR3 is TGTGCCAGCAGCCCCTCAGGGGCCACCGGGGAGCTGTTTTTT. It yields the protein CASSPSGATGELFF. Full variable domain (missing parts from reference TRBV11-3 and TRBJ2-2): EAGVVQSPRYKIIEKKQPVAFWCNPISGHNTLYWYLQNLGQGPELLIRYENEEAVDDSQLPKDRFSAERLKGVDSTLKIQPAELGDSAVYLCASSPSGATGELFFGEGSRLTVL.

This chain uses TRBV6-5 with TRBJ2-7; no clear D. Deletions cut 4 bases from V and 3 bases from J, with 10 bases between. The CDR3 spans 13 residues. The germline V gene has CDR1 MNHEY and CDR2 SVGAGI. Here the CDR3 reads CASSSPRYYEQYF. The CDR3 bases are TGTGCCAGCAGTTCCCCCAGGTACTACGAGCAGTACTTC.

This clone has just one count. The rearrangement links TRBV9 to TRBJ2-3, with TRBD2 matching over 8 bases. The CDR3 is 17 amino acids. Trimming at V came to 0 bases and at J to 2 bases, leaving 8 bases not matched to a gene. Germline values: CDR1 SGDLS, CDR2 YYNGEE. The CDR3 DNA reads TGTGCCAGCAGCGTAGTCGCCAGCGGGGGAAACACAGATACGCAGTATTTT. Protein: CASSVVASGGNTDTQYF.

V usage is TRBV6-5 and J usage is TRBJ1-2; D ambiguous. Deletions cut 5 bases from V and 4 bases from J, with 14 bases between. The germline CDR1 and CDR2 sequences are MNHEY and SVGAGI. The CDR3 is made up of 14 amino acids. CDR3 sequence: CASSQQRPLYGYTF. CDR3 nucleotide sequence: TGTGCCAGCAGTCAACAGCGGCCCCTCTATGGCTACACCTTC.

J is TRBJ2-5 and V is TRBV28, with D maybe TRBD1 (6 bases). Per germline, CDR1 MDHEN and CDR2 SYDVKM. This CDR3 has 18 amino acids. V gave up 0 bases and J gave up 1 base, with 18 bases separating them. This CDR3 is CASSLWEGQNNPQETQYF. The CDR3 nucleotides read TGTGCCAGCAGTTTATGGGAAGGACAGAATAATCCCCAAGAGACCCAGTACTTC.

This clone has only one observation. This chain joins TRBV11-2 and TRBJ1-1, with 7 bases that match TRBD1. The V gene end was trimmed by 5 bases and the J gene end by 4 bases; junction bases not matched to a gene: 13. Germline CDR1 and CDR2: SGHAT and FQNNGV. The CDR3 runs 16 residues. The CDR3 DNA sequence: TGTGCCAGCAGCCCCTCTCAACAGGGGCGGGTCACTGAAGCTTTCTTT. Protein sequence: CASSPSQQGRVTEAFF.

The rearrangement links TRBV18 to TRBJ2-1, with 7 bases lining up with TRBD1. Germline assignment: CDR1 KGHSH and CDR2 LQKENI. CDR3 length: 14 amino acids. V dropped 5 bases and J dropped 5; count of bases not matched to a gene: 6. As DNA, the CDR3 is TGTGCCAGCTCAACATCCGGGACAGACAATGAGCAGTTCTTC. As protein: CASSTSGTDNEQFF.

The V call is TRBV14, the J call TRBJ2-7; weak D call: TRBD1 (6 bases). CDR1 and CDR2 from the germline V gene are SGHDN and FVKESK. V was trimmed by 1 base and J by 0 bases, leaving 13 bases between them. This CDR3 region has 16 residues. In DNA, the CDR3 is TGTGCCAGCAGCCAAGTATCAGGGGCCCTCTCCTACGAGCAGTACTTC. The encoded protein is CASSQVSGALSYEQYF. The whole variable domain, filled in from reference TRBV14 and TRBJ2-7, reads EAGVTQFPSHSVIEKGQTVTLRCDPISGHDNLYWYRRVMGKEIKFLLHFVKESKQDESGMPNNRFLAERTGGTYSTLKVQPAELEDSGVYFCASSQVSGALSYEQYFGPGTRLTVT.

V and J are TRBV7-9 and TRBJ1-4; D not certain. Trimming removed 6 bases from V and 8 bases from J, with 13 bases in between. The CDR3 length is 13 residues. Germline V CDR1 and CDR2: SEHNR, FQNEAQ (reference sequence). CDR3 region: CASRSGSGEKLFF. The CDR3 nucleotides are TGTGCCAGCAGATCAGGTTCAGGAGAAAAACTGTTTTTT.